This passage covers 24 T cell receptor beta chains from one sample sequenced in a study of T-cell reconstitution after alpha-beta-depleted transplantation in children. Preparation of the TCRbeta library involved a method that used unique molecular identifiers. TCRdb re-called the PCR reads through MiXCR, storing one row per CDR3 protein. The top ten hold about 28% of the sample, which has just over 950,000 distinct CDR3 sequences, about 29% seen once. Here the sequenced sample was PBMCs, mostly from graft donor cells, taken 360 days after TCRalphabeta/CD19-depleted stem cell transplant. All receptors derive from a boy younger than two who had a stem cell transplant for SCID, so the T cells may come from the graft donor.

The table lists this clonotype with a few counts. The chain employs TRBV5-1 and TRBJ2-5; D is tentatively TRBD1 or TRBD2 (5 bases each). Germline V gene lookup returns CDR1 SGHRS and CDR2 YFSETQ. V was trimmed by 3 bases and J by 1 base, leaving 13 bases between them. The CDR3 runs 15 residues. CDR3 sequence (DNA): TGCGCCAGCAGCTCGTCCGGGACCCTCCAAGAGACCCAGTACTTC. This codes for CASSSSGTLQETQYF.

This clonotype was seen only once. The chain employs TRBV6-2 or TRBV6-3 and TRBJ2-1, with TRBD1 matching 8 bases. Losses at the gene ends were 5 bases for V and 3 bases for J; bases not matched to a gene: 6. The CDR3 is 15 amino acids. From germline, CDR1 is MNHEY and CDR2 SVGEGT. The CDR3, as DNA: TGTGCCAGCAGTCCGGACAGGGAGGTCTACAATGAGCAGTTCTTC. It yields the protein CASSPDREVYNEQFF.

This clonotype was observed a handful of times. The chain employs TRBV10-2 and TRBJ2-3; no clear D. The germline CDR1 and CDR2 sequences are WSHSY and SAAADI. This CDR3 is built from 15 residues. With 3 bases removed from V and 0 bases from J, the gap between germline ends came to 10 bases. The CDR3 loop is CASSEPAGSTDTQYF. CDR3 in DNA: TGCGCCAGCAGTGAACCAGCCGGGAGCACAGATACGCAGTATTTT.

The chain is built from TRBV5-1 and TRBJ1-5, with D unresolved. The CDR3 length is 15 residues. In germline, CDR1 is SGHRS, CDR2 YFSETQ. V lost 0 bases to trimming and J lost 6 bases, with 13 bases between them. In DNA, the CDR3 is TGCGCCAGCAGCTTGGGTCAAGTCGACGTTCAGCCCCAGCATTTT. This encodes CASSLGQVDVQPQHF.

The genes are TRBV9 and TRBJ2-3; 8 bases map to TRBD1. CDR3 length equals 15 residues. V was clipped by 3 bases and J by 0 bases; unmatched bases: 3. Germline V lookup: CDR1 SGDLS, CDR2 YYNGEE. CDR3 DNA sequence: TGTGCCAGCAGCGGCCGGGACAGGAGCACAGATACGCAGTATTTT. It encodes CASSGRDRSTDTQYF.

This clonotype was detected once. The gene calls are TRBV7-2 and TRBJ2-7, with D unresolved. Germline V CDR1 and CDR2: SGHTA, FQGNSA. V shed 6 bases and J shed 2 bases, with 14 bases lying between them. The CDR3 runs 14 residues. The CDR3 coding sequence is TGTGCCAGCAGACCAGCGTGGGCCCCCTACGAGCAGTACTTC. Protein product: CASRPAWAPYEQYF.

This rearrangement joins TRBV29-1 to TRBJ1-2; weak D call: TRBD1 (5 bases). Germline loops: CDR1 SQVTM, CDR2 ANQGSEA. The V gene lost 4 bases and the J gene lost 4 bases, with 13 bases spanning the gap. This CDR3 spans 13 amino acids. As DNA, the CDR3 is TGCAGCGTTGTGGGGGGGGACGGCTATGGCTACACCTTC. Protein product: CSVVGGDGYGYTF.

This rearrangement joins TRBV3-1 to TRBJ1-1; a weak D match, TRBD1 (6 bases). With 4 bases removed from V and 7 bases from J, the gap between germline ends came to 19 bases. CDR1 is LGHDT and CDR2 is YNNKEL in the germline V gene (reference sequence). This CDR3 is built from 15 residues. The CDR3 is CASSRTGPGAREAFF. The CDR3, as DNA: TGTGCCAGCAGCCGAACGGGACCGGGGGCCCGTGAAGCTTTCTTT.

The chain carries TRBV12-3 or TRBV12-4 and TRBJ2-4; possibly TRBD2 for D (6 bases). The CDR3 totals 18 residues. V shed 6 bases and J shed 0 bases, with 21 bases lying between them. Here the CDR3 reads CASSPGMREALAKNIQYF. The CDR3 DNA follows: TGTGCCAGCAGCCCCGGGATGAGGGAGGCCCTAGCCAAAAACATTCAGTACTTC.

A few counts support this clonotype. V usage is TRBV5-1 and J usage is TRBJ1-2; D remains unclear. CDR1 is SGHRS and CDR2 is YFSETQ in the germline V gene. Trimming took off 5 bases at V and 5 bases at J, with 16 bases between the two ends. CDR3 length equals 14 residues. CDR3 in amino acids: CASSLGEREYGYTF. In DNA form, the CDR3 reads TGCGCCAGCAGTCTCGGGGAGCGGGAATATGGCTACACCTTC.

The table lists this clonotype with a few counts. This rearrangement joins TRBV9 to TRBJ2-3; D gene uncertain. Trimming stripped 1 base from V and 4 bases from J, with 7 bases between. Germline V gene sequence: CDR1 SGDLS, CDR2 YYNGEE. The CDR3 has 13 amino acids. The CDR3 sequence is CASSVFDSDTQYF. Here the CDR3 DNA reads TGTGCCAGCAGCGTATTCGACTCAGATACGCAGTATTTT.

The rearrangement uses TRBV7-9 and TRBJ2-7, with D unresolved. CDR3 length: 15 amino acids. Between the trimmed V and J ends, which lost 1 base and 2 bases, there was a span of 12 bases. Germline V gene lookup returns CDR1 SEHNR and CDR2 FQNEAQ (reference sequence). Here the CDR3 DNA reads TGTGCCAGCAGCTTAGAGAAACAGAGTACCTACGAGCAGTACTTC. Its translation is CASSLEKQSTYEQYF.

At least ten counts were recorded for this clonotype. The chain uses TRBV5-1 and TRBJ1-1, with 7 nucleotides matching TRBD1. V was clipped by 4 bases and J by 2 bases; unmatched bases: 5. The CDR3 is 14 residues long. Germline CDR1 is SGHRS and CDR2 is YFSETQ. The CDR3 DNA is TGCGCCAGCAGCACAGGGACAGAAAACACTGAAGCTTTCTTT. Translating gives CASSTGTENTEAFF.

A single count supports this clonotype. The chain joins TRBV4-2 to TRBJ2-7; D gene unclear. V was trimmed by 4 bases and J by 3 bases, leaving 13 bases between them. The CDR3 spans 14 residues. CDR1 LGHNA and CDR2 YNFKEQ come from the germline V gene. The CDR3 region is CASSPSPEGYEQYF. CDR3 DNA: TGTGCCAGCAGCCCCTCCCCTGAAGGCTACGAGCAGTACTTC.

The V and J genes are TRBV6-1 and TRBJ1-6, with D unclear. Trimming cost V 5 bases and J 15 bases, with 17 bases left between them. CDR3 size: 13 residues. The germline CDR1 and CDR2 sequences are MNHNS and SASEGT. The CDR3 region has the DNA TGTGCCAGCAGTCTCACGGGAGCCCCTGACCTCCACTTT. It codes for CASSLTGAPDLHF.

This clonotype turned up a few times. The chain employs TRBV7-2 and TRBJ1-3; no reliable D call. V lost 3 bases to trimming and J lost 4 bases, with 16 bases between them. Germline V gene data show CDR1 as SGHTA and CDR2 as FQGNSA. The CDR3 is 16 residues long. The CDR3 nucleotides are TGTGCCAGCAGCTTGTTCCATGGGAGCGCCGGAAACACCATATATTTT. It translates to CASSLFHGSAGNTIYF.

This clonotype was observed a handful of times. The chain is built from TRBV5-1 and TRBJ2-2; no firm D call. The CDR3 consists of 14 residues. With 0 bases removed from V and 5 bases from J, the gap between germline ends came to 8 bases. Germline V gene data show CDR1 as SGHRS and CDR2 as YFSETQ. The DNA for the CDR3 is TGCGCCAGCAGCTTGGAGGGCGGAACCGGGGAGCTGTTTTTT. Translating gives CASSLEGGTGELFF. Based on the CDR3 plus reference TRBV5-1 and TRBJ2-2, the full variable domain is KAGVTQTPRYLIKTRGQQVTLSCSPISGHRSVSWYQQTPGQGLQFLFEYFSETQRNKGNFPGRFSGRQFSNSRSEMNVSTLELGDSALYLCASSLEGGTGELFFGEGSRLTVL.

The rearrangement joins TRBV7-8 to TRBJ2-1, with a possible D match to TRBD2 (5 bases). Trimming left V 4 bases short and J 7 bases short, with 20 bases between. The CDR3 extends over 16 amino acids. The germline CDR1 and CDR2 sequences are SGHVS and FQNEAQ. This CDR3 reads CASSWWRQPGRNEQFF. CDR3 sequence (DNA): TGTGCCAGCAGCTGGTGGCGGCAGCCGGGGAGAAATGAGCAGTTCTTC.

The chain's CDR3 is CASREGTGLFF. For the CDR3, the DNA is TGTGCCAGCAGGGAAGGGACAGGGCTGTTTTTT. This rearrangement joins TRBV25-1 to TRBJ1-4, with TRBD1 matching over 9 bases. Germline CDR1 MGHDK, CDR2 SYGVNS. This CDR3 is built from 11 residues. Unmatched junction bases numbered 4, after V lost 6 bases and J lost 14 bases.

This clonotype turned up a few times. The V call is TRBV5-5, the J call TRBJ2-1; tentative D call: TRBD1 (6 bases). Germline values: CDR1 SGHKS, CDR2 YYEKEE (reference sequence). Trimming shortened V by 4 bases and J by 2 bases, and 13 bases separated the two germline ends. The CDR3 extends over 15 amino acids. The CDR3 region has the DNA TGTGCCAGCAGCGACTCGCCAGGGGCCTACAATGAGCAGTTCTTC. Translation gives CASSDSPGAYNEQFF.

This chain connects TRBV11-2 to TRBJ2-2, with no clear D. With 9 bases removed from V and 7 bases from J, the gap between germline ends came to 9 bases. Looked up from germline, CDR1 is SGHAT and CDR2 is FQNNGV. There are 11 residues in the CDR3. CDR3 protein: CASRAGGELFF. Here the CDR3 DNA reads TGTGCCAGTAGGGCCGGCGGGGAGCTGTTTTTT.

CDR3 region: CASSPYFRLYSGANVLTF. In DNA form, the CDR3 reads TGTGCCAGCAGCCCATATTTTCGCCTTTATTCTGGGGCCAACGTCCTGACTTTC. This rearrangement joins TRBV6-1 to TRBJ2-6; D unclear. CDR3 size: 18 residues. Germline V gives CDR1 MNHNS, CDR2 SASEGT. V was trimmed by 6 bases and J by 1 base, leaving 19 bases between them.

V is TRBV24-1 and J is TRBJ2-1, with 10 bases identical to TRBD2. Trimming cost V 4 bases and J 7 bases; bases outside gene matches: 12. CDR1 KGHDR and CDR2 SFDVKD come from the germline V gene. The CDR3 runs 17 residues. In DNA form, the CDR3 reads TGTGCCACCAGTGACCCCCTTACTAGCGGGGAGAGGAATGAGCAGTTCTTC. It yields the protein CATSDPLTSGERNEQFF.

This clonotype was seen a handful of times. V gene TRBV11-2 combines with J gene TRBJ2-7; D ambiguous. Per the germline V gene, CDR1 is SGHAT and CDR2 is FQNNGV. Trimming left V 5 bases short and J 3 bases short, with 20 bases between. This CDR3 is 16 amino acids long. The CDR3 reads CASSPRFEPSFYEQYF. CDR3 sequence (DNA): TGTGCCAGCAGCCCTCGGTTTGAACCATCCTTCTACGAGCAGTACTTC.